A single sample is the source of the 26 T cell receptor beta chains below, sequenced in a study of blood T cell repertoires in COVID-19. Assay: immunoSEQ multiplex PCR; the TCRdb copy retains only in-frame clones and omits some. Among 120,000 to 150,000 clones listed, roughly four fifths were seen once. The source material was peripheral blood. The receptors shown here come from a human donor in a cohort sampled during active COVID-19.

V usage is TRBV6-2 or TRBV6-3 and J usage is TRBJ2-4; the D is unclear. The V and J ends lost 3 bases and 0 bases respectively, with 9 bases between them. Germline loops: CDR1 MNHEY, CDR2 SVGEGT. This CDR3 has 15 amino acids. The CDR3 DNA sequence: TGTGCCAGCAGTTATAAGAGCCTAGCCAAAAACATTCAGTACTTC. It specifies CASSYKSLAKNIQYF.

V gene TRBV18 combines with J gene TRBJ2-1; weak D call: TRBD2 (5 bases). CDR3 length: 16 amino acids. Trimming removed 0 bases from V and 1 base from J, with 10 bases in between. Per the germline V gene, CDR1 is KGHSH and CDR2 is LQKENI. CDR3 sequence: CASSPPSSGSYNEQFF. CDR3 DNA sequence: TGTGCCAGCTCACCACCGTCCAGCGGTTCCTACAATGAGCAGTTCTTC.

This clone has a single count. The chain couples TRBV5-1 to TRBJ2-3; TRBD2 matches 14 bases. CDR3 length: 16 residues. Germline V gene lookup returns CDR1 SGHRS and CDR2 YFSETQ. With V trimmed by 3 bases and J by 5 bases, 5 bases remained unmatched. CDR3 DNA: TGCGCCAGCAGCTCAGGACTAGCGGGGGGCGTAGATACGCAGTATTTT. Its protein product is CASSSGLAGGVDTQYF.

This chain links TRBV28 with TRBJ1-4; 8 bases are shared with TRBD1. The CDR3 spans 15 residues. Germline lookup yields CDR1 MDHEN and CDR2 SYDVKM. The J segment lost 3 bases and the V segment lost 5 bases, leaving 5 bases of the junction unmatched. The CDR3 loop reads CASSVPGQANEKLFF. In nucleotides, the CDR3 is TGTGCCAGCAGTGTACCGGGACAGGCTAATGAAAAACTGTTTTTT.

The chain recombines TRBV7-3 with TRBJ1-2; D possibly corresponds to TRBD1 (5 bases). The V end lost 5 bases, the J end lost 8 bases, and 21 bases lay between the germline ends. Germline lookup yields CDR1 SGHTA and CDR2 FQGTGA. This CDR3 spans 15 amino acids. CDR3 region: CASSLYPGKELGYTF. The CDR3 nucleotides are TGTGCCAGCAGCCTATACCCAGGGAAGGAATTAGGCTACACCTTC. Drawing the rest from reference TRBV7-3 and TRBJ1-2, the complete variable domain is GAGVSQTPSNKVTEKGKYVELRCDPISGHTALYWYRQSLGQGPEFLIYFQGTGAADDSGLPNDRFFAVRPEGSVSTLKIQRTERGDSAVYLCASSLYPGKELGYTFGSGTRLTVV.

V usage is TRBV6-5 and J usage is TRBJ1-5; D not certain. CDR3 length: 14 amino acids. V lost 6 bases to trimming and J lost 5 bases, with 14 bases between them. Germline CDR1 MNHEY, CDR2 SVGAGI. In nucleotides, the CDR3 is TGTGCCAGCAGCCCCGGTGCAAGTTATCAGCCCCAGCATTTT. Translating gives CASSPGASYQPQHF.

This chain connects TRBV14 to TRBJ1-5, with TRBD1 as a possible D gene (5 bases). The CDR3 spans 15 residues. Germline V gene lookup returns CDR1 SGHDN and CDR2 FVKESK. Trimming removed 0 bases from V and 7 bases from J, with 13 bases in between. The CDR3, as DNA: TGTGCCAGCAGCCAAGACCCCCAGGGTGTCCAGCCCCAGCATTTT. It encodes CASSQDPQGVQPQHF. Combining the CDR3 with reference TRBV14 and TRBJ1-5 gives the whole variable domain EAGVTQFPSHSVIEKGQTVTLRCDPISGHDNLYWYRRVMGKEIKFLLHFVKESKQDESGMPNNRFLAERTGGTYSTLKVQPAELEDSGVYFCASSQDPQGVQPQHFGDGTRLSIL.

The chain carries TRBV18 and TRBJ2-5, with unresolved D. Germline lookup yields CDR1 KGHSH and CDR2 LQKENI. The CDR3 consists of 12 residues. The V end lost 4 bases, the J end lost 1 base, and 4 bases lay between the germline ends. This CDR3 is CASSQPQETQYF. The DNA of the CDR3 is TGTGCCAGCTCACAGCCCCAAGAGACCCAGTACTTC.

The count of this clone is one. The V and J genes are TRBV9 and TRBJ1-3; D gene ambiguous. CDR3 length equals 16 residues. Germline V lookup: CDR1 SGDLS, CDR2 YYNGEE. V dropped 4 bases and J dropped 6 bases, with 20 bases sitting between them. The CDR3 region is CASSYLGAGRENTIYF. The CDR3 coding sequence is TGTGCCAGCAGCTATTTGGGCGCGGGTCGGGAAAACACCATATATTTT.

In its sample, this clone was seen once. The V call is TRBV9, the J call TRBJ1-3, with D perhaps matching TRBD1 (6 bases). The germline gives CDR1 SGDLS, CDR2 YYNGEE. This CDR3 is built from 16 residues. V lost 4 bases and J 4 bases, leaving 18 bases between the germline ends. CDR3 residues: CASSPSPGGTGNTIYF. In DNA form, the CDR3 reads TGTGCCAGCAGCCCCTCTCCGGGGGGGACAGGAAACACCATATATTTT.

This clone has more than one count but fewer than ten. This rearrangement joins TRBV7-2 to TRBJ2-5; tentative D call: TRBD2 (6 bases). This CDR3 is 15 amino acids long. The V end lost 4 bases, the J end lost 1 base, and 13 bases lay between the germline ends. From germline, CDR1 is SGHTA and CDR2 FQGNSA. The CDR3 DNA reads TGTGCCAGCAGCTCGCCCCGGGGGATCCAAGAGACCCAGTACTTC. Translation: CASSSPRGIQETQYF. The full variable domain, its missing parts supplied by reference TRBV7-2 and TRBJ2-5, is GAGVSQSPSNKVTEKGKDVELRCDPISGHTALYWYRQSLGQGLEFLIYFQGNSAPDKSGLPSDRFSAERTGGSVSTLTIQRTQQEDSAVYLCASSSPRGIQETQYFGPGTRLLVL.

This clone occurred a few times. The rearrangement uses TRBV19 and TRBJ1-1, with TRBD1 identical over 7 bases. With 4 bases clipped from V and 11 bases from J, the junction kept 10 bases outside the gene matches. Germline loops: CDR1 LNHDA, CDR2 SQIVND (reference sequence). This CDR3 has 13 residues. The CDR3 nucleotides are TGTGCCAGTAGTACCCCTCGACAGGGTACGGCTTTCTTT. Translation: CASSTPRQGTAFF.

J is TRBJ1-2 and V is TRBV2; D might be TRBD1 (6 bases). This CDR3 region has 13 residues. CDR1 SNHLY and CDR2 FYNNEI come from the germline V gene. V gave up 6 bases and J gave up 7 bases, with 15 bases separating them. CDR3 loop: CASRNRVGGGYTF. CDR3 nucleotides: TGTGCCAGCAGAAACAGGGTCGGTGGTGGCTACACCTTC.

In nucleotides, the CDR3 is TGTGCCAGTAGTAGAGCACAGTCCTACGAGCAGTACTTC. Amino acids: CASSRAQSYEQYF. The chain has TRBV19 and TRBJ2-7; D unclear. The CDR3 length is 13 residues. Germline lookup yields CDR1 LNHDA and CDR2 SQIVND (reference sequence). The V end was cut by 4 bases, the J end by 1 base, with 8 bases between.

The CDR3 nucleotides read TGTGCCAGCAGTACAGGGGTTCAGCCCCAGCATTTT. Amino acid sequence: CASSTGVQPQHF. V gene TRBV28 combines with J gene TRBJ1-5, with TRBD1 identical over 7 bases. Losses at the gene ends were 5 bases for V and 6 bases for J; bases not matched to a gene: 1. Germline V gene sequence: CDR1 MDHEN, CDR2 SYDVKM. This CDR3 spans 12 amino acids.

This clone was counted only a few times. V gene TRBV10-1 combines with J gene TRBJ1-2, with D hard to call. Germline V gene data show CDR1 as WNHNN and CDR2 as SYGVQD (reference sequence). The CDR3 has 13 residues. The V gene lost 5 bases and the J gene lost 3 bases, with 10 bases spanning the gap. This chain's CDR3 is CASSPTAYYGYTF. Here the CDR3 DNA reads TGCGCCAGCAGTCCCACTGCTTACTATGGCTACACCTTC.

The V call is TRBV7-9, the J call TRBJ2-1; 8 bases fit TRBD1. The junction had 4 bases not matched to a gene; V was cut back by 3 bases and J by 6 bases. Germline V lookup: CDR1 SEHNR, CDR2 FQNEAQ (reference sequence). The CDR3 spans 14 residues. The CDR3 here is CASSLSQGVNEQFF. The CDR3 DNA reads as TGTGCCAGCAGCTTGTCACAGGGGGTCAATGAGCAGTTCTTC.

The chain links TRBV6-1 to TRBJ1-6, with a possible D match to TRBD1 (6 bases). The V and J ends lost 2 bases and 6 bases respectively, with 14 bases between them. CDR1 is MNHNS, CDR2 SASEGT, per germline. The CDR3 totals 16 residues. DNA of the CDR3: TGTGCCAGCAGTGAAAAGACAGGACCGATTAATTCACCCCTCCACTTT. This translates into CASSEKTGPINSPLHF.

This clone was seen more than once but under ten times. V usage is TRBV24-1 and J usage is TRBJ2-3; TRBD1 matches 10 bases. The CDR3 contains 16 residues. CDR1 and CDR2 from the germline V gene are KGHDR and SFDVKD. Trimming took 2 bases from V and 6 from J; bases not matched to a gene: 7. The CDR3 is CATSDYRDRGGDTQYF. In DNA, the CDR3 is TGTGCCACCAGTGATTACCGGGACAGGGGAGGGGATACGCAGTATTTT.

The chain has TRBV5-1 and TRBJ2-7; maybe TRBD1 (6 bases). The CDR3 is 17 amino acids. Germline CDR1 is SGHRS and CDR2 is YFSETQ. V dropped 4 bases and J dropped 6 bases, with 26 bases sitting between them. CDR3 loop: CASSGGRVSNRVGEQYF. CDR3 DNA: TGCGCCAGCAGCGGGGGACGGGTGTCTAACAGGGTGGGCGAGCAGTACTTC.

The rearrangement uses TRBV10-3 and TRBJ1-5; TRBD1 might be the D (5 bases). Germline lookup yields CDR1 ENHRY and CDR2 SYGVKD. The CDR3 runs to 15 residues. The ends were cut back, 2 bases at V and 6 bases at J, with 14 bases in the middle. The CDR3 here is CAISEKVQTGQPQHF. CDR3 nucleotides: TGTGCCATCAGTGAGAAAGTCCAAACAGGTCAGCCCCAGCATTTT.

The rearrangement uses TRBV19 and TRBJ2-2, with D hard to call. CDR1 and CDR2 (germline): LNHDA, SQIVND (reference sequence). The CDR3 sequence is 12 residues long. Deletions cut 4 bases from V and 7 bases from J, with 7 bases between. The CDR3 protein is CASSTYRGELFF. The CDR3 DNA reads as TGTGCCAGTAGTACCTACCGCGGGGAGCTGTTTTTT.

This clone came up once. The chain is built from TRBV10-3 and TRBJ2-1; the match to TRBD2 covers 9 bases. The CDR3 totals 16 residues. Germline V lookup: CDR1 ENHRY, CDR2 SYGVKD. V gave up 8 bases and J gave up 8 bases; unmatched junction bases: 16. CDR3 DNA sequence: TGTGCCATCGCAGACCAGGTATCTAGCGGGGTTCATGAGCAGTTCTTC. This codes for CAIADQVSSGVHEQFF.

Only a few counts were recorded for this clone. The chain uses TRBV7-9 and TRBJ2-3; D is uncertain. The ends were cut back, 6 bases at V and 5 bases at J, with 9 bases in the middle. Germline V gives CDR1 SEHNR, CDR2 FQNEAQ (reference sequence). The CDR3 totals 12 residues. In nucleotides, the CDR3 is TGTGCCAGCAGGAGTACCGGAGATACGCAGTATTTT. The encoded protein is CASRSTGDTQYF.

The chain couples TRBV19 to TRBJ1-1; D might be TRBD1 (6 bases). Germline V gives CDR1 LNHDA, CDR2 SQIVND (reference sequence). The CDR3 extends over 16 amino acids. V was shortened by 2 bases and J by 4 bases, with 17 bases between the two germline ends. CDR3 region: CASSISAGAGGTEAFF. Written as DNA, the CDR3 is TGTGCCAGTAGTATATCGGCAGGGGCGGGGGGCACTGAAGCTTTCTTT.

This sequence joins TRBV19 and TRBJ2-7; 8 nucleotides match TRBD2. Germline V gene lookup returns CDR1 LNHDA and CDR2 SQIVND (reference sequence). The CDR3 is made up of 14 amino acids. Trimming took 6 bases from V and 2 from J; bases not matched to a gene: 6. The CDR3 DNA follows: TGTGCCAGTAGCAGCAAGCGGGGGACCTACGAGCAGTACTTC. Amino acid sequence: CASSSKRGTYEQYF.